The next 25 T cell receptor beta chains were all read from a single sample in a study of blood T cell repertoires in COVID-19. Data came from immunoSEQ multiplex PCR; TCRdb stores just in-frame clones and leaves some out. The table has about 72,000 clones, 70% to 90% seen once; the top ten hold 7% to 8.5%. Material for sequencing was peripheral blood. These receptors all stem from a man under 40 with acute or convalescent COVID-19.

The rearrangement links TRBV2 to TRBJ2-7; TRBD1 aligns across 9 bases. CDR3 size: 13 residues. Germline trimming cut 10 bases from V and 4 bases from J; bases unmatched to any gene: 8. Germline assignment: CDR1 SNHLY and CDR2 FYNNEI. DNA for the CDR3: TGTGCCACCATGGGACAGGGATCTTACGAGCAGTACTTC. This translates into CATMGQGSYEQYF.

V is TRBV6-5 and J is TRBJ1-6; unclear D gene. V was pared by 0 bases and J by 10 bases, with 16 bases between. CDR3 size: 16 residues. The germline gives CDR1 MNHEY, CDR2 SVGAGI. As DNA, the CDR3 is TGTGCCAGCAGTTACTCGAGTCGCAGTGGAGGATCACCCCTCCACTTT. It translates to CASSYSSRSGGSPLHF.

The CDR3 region has the DNA TGTGCCAGCAGCTTAGACGGGTACAATGAGCAGTTCTTC. Translation gives CASSLDGYNEQFF. This rearrangement joins TRBV7-3 to TRBJ2-1; D is undetermined. The V and J ends lost 2 bases and 4 bases respectively, with 6 bases between them. The CDR3 sequence is 13 residues long. The V gene's germline CDR1 is SGHTA and CDR2 FQGTGA.

V is TRBV11-2 and J is TRBJ2-1; 11 bases are shared with TRBD2. CDR1 SGHAT and CDR2 FQNNGV come from the germline V gene. The V segment lost 3 bases and the J segment 7 bases; nucleotides outside the gene matches: 2. The CDR3 is made up of 14 amino acids. Written as DNA, the CDR3 is TGTGCCAGCAGCTTTACTAGCGGGAGTAATGAGCAGTTCTTC. Its protein is CASSFTSGSNEQFF.

CDR3 in DNA: TGTGCCAGCAGCTCTAGAGCGGGACAGGGATTGTACGAGCAGTACTTC. Residues: CASSSRAGQGLYEQYF. The chain recombines TRBV13 with TRBJ2-7; the match to TRBD1 covers 9 bases. The CDR3 consists of 16 residues. Germline V gives CDR1 PRHDT, CDR2 FYEKMQ (reference sequence). Unmatched junction bases numbered 11, after V lost 4 bases and J lost 4 bases.

The CDR3 coding sequence is TGTGCCAGAAGCTTGGTTAGACTTAGCACAGATACGCAGTATTTT. It is translated as CARSLVRLSTDTQYF. This chain connects TRBV5-3 to TRBJ2-3; D remains unclear. TRBV5-3 is known as an ORF, though its function is uncertain. This CDR3 is 15 amino acids long. The ends were cut back, 0 bases at V and 0 bases at J, with 8 bases in the middle.

The chain is built from TRBV19 and TRBJ2-2; D unclear. This CDR3 contains 12 residues. Per the germline V gene, CDR1 is LNHDA and CDR2 is SQIVND (reference sequence). V lost 2 bases and J 8 bases, leaving 6 bases between the germline ends. The CDR3 region has the DNA TGTGCCAGTAGTATAATTCGGGGGGAGCTGTTTTTT. Encoded protein: CASSIIRGELFF.

The genes are TRBV7-2 and TRBJ2-4, with TRBD1 identical over 9 bases. The CDR3 runs to 14 residues. Germline CDR1 is SGHTA and CDR2 is FQGNSA. Trimming took 6 bases from V and 9 from J; bases not matched to a gene: 9. CDR3 loop: CASSYTGGAGIQYF. The CDR3 region has the DNA TGTGCCAGCAGTTATACAGGGGGCGCGGGCATTCAGTACTTC.

V is TRBV19 and J is TRBJ2-7, with TRBD2 matching over 7 bases. The CDR3 spans 14 residues. The junction had 9 bases not matched to a gene; V was cut back by 3 bases and J by 7 bases. Germline CDR1 and CDR2: LNHDA and SQIVND (reference sequence). CDR3 sequence: CASSIGGGSGEQYF. CDR3 in DNA: TGTGCCAGTAGTATCGGAGGCGGGAGTGGGGAGCAGTACTTC.

This clone was recorded a few times. The rearrangement uses TRBV10-3 and TRBJ2-2; D may be TRBD2 (6 bases). The CDR3 is made up of 11 amino acids. The V end was cut by 10 bases, the J end by 8 bases, with 11 bases between. Germline loops: CDR1 ENHRY, CDR2 SYGVKD. The CDR3 loop is CATLARGELFF. The CDR3 DNA is TGTGCCACCCTAGCGCGAGGGGAGCTGTTTTTT.

The V gene is TRBV5-1, the J gene TRBJ2-2; 8 bases align to TRBD1. The CDR3 extends over 14 amino acids. Germline loops: CDR1 SGHRS, CDR2 YFSETQ. With 4 bases clipped from V and 10 bases from J, the junction kept 9 bases outside the gene matches. The CDR3 bases are TGCGCCAGCAGCGCAAGGACAGGGATCGAGGAGCTGTTTTTT. This gives the protein CASSARTGIEELFF.

This rearrangement joins TRBV7-9 to TRBJ2-1; perhaps TRBD2 as D (5 bases). Trimming took 5 bases from V and 8 from J, leaving 13 bases between them. There are 13 residues in the CDR3. Germline V gives CDR1 SEHNR, CDR2 FQNEAQ (reference sequence). The CDR3 coding sequence is TGTGCCAGCAGCCTAGGACTTCGCTATGAGCAGTTCTTC. As protein: CASSLGLRYEQFF.

The V gene is TRBV7-8, the J gene TRBJ1-5; the D gene is possibly TRBD1 (6 bases). Germline loops: CDR1 SGHVS, CDR2 FQNEAQ. Deletions cut 4 bases from V and 9 bases from J, with 10 bases between. This CDR3 has 12 amino acids. The CDR3 DNA is TGTGCCAGCAGCTCCACAGGGACGCCCCAGCATTTT. Encoded protein: CASSSTGTPQHF.

Comments on this clone: The sample contains more than one DNA sequence encoding this CDR3. The rearrangement joins TRBV7-2 to TRBJ2-1; 10 positions match TRBD2. The ends lost 0 bases at V and 9 bases at J; junction bases unmatched: 5. CDR1 is SGHTA and CDR2 is FQGNSA in the germline V gene. The CDR3 spans 15 residues. The DNA of the CDR3 is TGTGCCAGCAGCTTAGCGAGCGGGAGGGCCTCTGAGCAGTTCTTC. Amino acids: CASSLASGRASEQFF.

The chain combines TRBV5-1 with TRBJ2-1; perhaps TRBD1 as D (7 bases). The germline gives CDR1 SGHRS, CDR2 YFSETQ. This CDR3 is 15 amino acids long. The V end lost 7 bases, the J end lost 0 bases, and 14 bases lay between the germline ends. This CDR3 reads CASSSGGLSYNEQFF. The CDR3 bases are TGCGCCAGCTCCTCAGGGGGACTCTCCTACAATGAGCAGTTCTTC.

This clone was seen only a few times. The chain employs TRBV30 and TRBJ2-2; maybe TRBD2 (6 bases). CDR1 GTSNPN and CDR2 SVGIG come from the germline V gene (reference sequence). This CDR3 has 14 amino acids. V lost 0 bases, J lost 5 bases, and 10 bases lay in between. The CDR3 reads CAWSVWGRTGELFF. DNA for the CDR3: TGTGCCTGGAGTGTATGGGGGAGGACCGGGGAGCTGTTTTTT. The whole variable domain, filled in from reference TRBV30 and TRBJ2-2, reads SQTIHQWPATLVQPVGSPLSLECTVEGTSNPNLYWYRQAAGRGLQLLFYSVGIGQISSEVPQNLSASRPQDRQFILSSKKLLLSDSGFYLCAWSVWGRTGELFFGEGSRLTVL.

The rearrangement joins TRBV10-1 to TRBJ2-1, with 11 bases lining up with TRBD2. The V and J ends lost 5 bases and 7 bases, in that order; junction bases with no gene match: 16. The V gene's germline CDR1 is WNHNN and CDR2 SYGVQD (reference sequence). There are 18 residues in the CDR3. The CDR3, as DNA: TGCGCCAGCAGTAACAGGGGGTTCCTAGCGGGAGGACGGAATGAGCAGTTCTTC. This codes for CASSNRGFLAGGRNEQFF.

This chain connects TRBV6-2 or TRBV6-3 to TRBJ2-7, with D possibly TRBD1 on 6 matching bases. Trimming pared 0 bases from V and 3 bases from J, leaving 9 bases between. Germline V CDR1 and CDR2: MNHEY, SVGEGT. The CDR3 is 14 residues long. CDR3 region: CASSYSQTGYEQYF. As DNA, the CDR3 is TGTGCCAGCAGTTACTCCCAGACAGGCTACGAGCAGTACTTC.

The chain couples TRBV7-9 to TRBJ2-5; 8 bases align to TRBD1. CDR1 is SEHNR and CDR2 is FQNEAQ in the germline V gene (reference sequence). The CDR3 loop spans 15 amino acids. Unmatched junction bases numbered 6, after V lost 4 bases and J lost 2 bases. CDR3 DNA: TGTGCCAGCAGCTCTCGACAGGGGAGACAAGAGACCCAGTACTTC. Its translation: CASSSRQGRQETQYF.

The rearrangement links TRBV7-5 to TRBJ2-2; no check of the table's D call, TRBD2, against the DNA was made. TRBV7-5 is given as a pseudogene. There are 12 residues in the CDR3. CDR3 DNA sequence: TGTGTCAGAAGCTTAATAACCGGGGAGCTGTTTTTT. Translating it yields CVRSLITGELFF.

This clone was counted between two and nine times. The V and J genes are TRBV7-7 and TRBJ2-2; 11 nucleotides line up with TRBD2. CDR1 is SSHAT, CDR2 FNYEAQ, per germline (reference sequence). Unmatched junction bases numbered 7, after V lost 2 bases and J lost 8 bases. The CDR3 runs to 16 residues. CDR3 nucleotide sequence: TGTGCCAGCAGCTTACAACTAGCGGGAGCCGGGGGGGAGCTGTTTTTT. Translating gives CASSLQLAGAGGELFF.

The rearrangement links TRBV9 to TRBJ2-7; no definite D call. There are 14 residues in the CDR3. The germline gives CDR1 SGDLS, CDR2 YYNGEE. Trimming took 0 bases from V and 1 from J, leaving 8 bases between them. CDR3 in amino acids: CASSVDPGSYEQYF. The DNA for the CDR3 is TGTGCCAGCAGCGTAGATCCGGGTTCCTACGAGCAGTACTTC.

V and J are TRBV27 and TRBJ1-1; possible D gene TRBD1, 6 bases. V lost 1 base to trimming and J lost 3 bases, with 18 bases between them. Germline assignment: CDR1 MNHEY and CDR2 SMNVEV (reference sequence). This CDR3 comprises 17 residues. The CDR3 sequence is CASSLFGGANLDTEAFF. The CDR3 coding sequence is TGTGCCAGCAGTTTATTTGGGGGCGCGAATTTGGACACTGAAGCTTTCTTT.

The rearrangement uses TRBV10-2 and TRBJ2-1, with TRBD2 matching over 9 bases. The CDR3 covers 16 residues. V lost 1 base, J lost 2 bases, and 3 bases stayed unmatched. Per the germline V gene, CDR1 is WSHSY and CDR2 is SAAADI. Here the CDR3 reads CASSEWAGGAYNEQFF. Here the CDR3 DNA reads TGCGCCAGCAGTGAGTGGGCGGGAGGGGCCTACAATGAGCAGTTCTTC.

The chain is built from TRBV30 and TRBJ1-1; D ambiguous. Germline V CDR1 and CDR2: GTSNPN, SVGIG (reference sequence). V was clipped by 3 bases and J by 1 base, with 3 bases between them. The CDR3 runs to 11 residues. As DNA, the CDR3 is TGTGCCTGGAGCTGGAACACTGAAGCTTTCTTT. Protein: CAWSWNTEAFF.